These T cell receptor beta chains were read from a single sample in a study of cytomegalovirus exposure and HLA in healthy donors. Only in-frame clones appear in the TCRdb table, and some are missing; sequencing was by immunoSEQ multiplex PCR. In the table there are about 180,000 clones, around 80% of which are singletons. Sequenced sample: PBMCs. These receptor sequences come from a woman aged 40 to 49 in good health and CMV-seronegative. CDR3s leave out the opening cysteine and the closing phenylalanine or tryptophan.

j_call v_call cdr3_aa
TRBJ2-7 TRBV11-3 ASSLGAQGSYEQY
TRBJ2-7 TRBV5-1 ASSPVGQGNHEQY
TRBJ1-1 TRBV6-6 ATTKGAMNTEAF
TRBJ1-5 TRBV4-1 ASSPRGGGSNQPQH
TRBJ2-3 TRBV10-3 AITRGAGTDTQY
TRBJ2-2 TRBV7-3 ASSLSGGGATGELF
TRBJ2-2 TRBV7-6 ASSVDTGGTGELF
TRBJ1-2 TRBV6-5 ASREQGSYGYT
TRBJ2-3 TRBV18 ASSLRLGLTDTQY
TRBJ2-5 TRBV7-9 ASRPEGETQY
TRBJ1-5 TRBV5-6 ASSLAGRQPQH
TRBJ1-1 TRBV6-6 ASSATGSAEAF
TRBJ2-2 TRBV27 ASSLGLVSGELF
TRBJ2-7 TRBV4-2 ASIRDSYEQY
TRBJ1-1 TRBV2 ASSENSEAF
TRBJ1-1 TRBV2 ASTSGDTEAF
TRBJ2-2 TRBV5-4 ASSLGGGRLVGDTGELF
TRBJ1-2 TRBV4-1 ASRAGFNYGYT
TRBJ2-1 TRBV18 ASSPQGAAYNEQF
TRBJ2-7 TRBV10-3 AISESAAAGEQY
TRBJ2-1 TRBV7-2 ASSPRSGGKRF
TRBJ1-1 TRBV6-1 ASRVGGGTEAF
TRBJ2-1 TRBV10-1 ASRKDSSYNEQF
TRBJ2-6 TRBV27 ARWDSRNSGANVLT
TRBJ1-1 TRBV30 ALGRGVEAF
TRBJ2-5 TRBV9 ASSPTSHGQGAWETQY
TRBJ2-5 TRBV30 AWSSTGGETQY
TRBJ2-1 TRBV5-4 ASIERGGSNEQF
TRBJ1-2 TRBV6-1 ASSVQAGWGYT
TRBJ2-1 TRBV14 ASSPLAGGRMNEQF
TRBJ2-7 TRBV7-2 ASRSGTGTYEQY
TRBJ1-2 TRBV30 AWKVANGYT
TRBJ2-2 TRBV21-1 ASSKSVETGELF
TRBJ2-1 TRBV7-6 ASSLGPSGGAYNEQF
TRBJ1-2 TRBV6-1 ASSERGGSS
TRBJ1-4 TRBV14 ASSQDLRDRGSEKLF
TRBJ2-4 TRBV30 AWSVGALAKNIQY
TRBJ2-1 TRBV13 ASSHAKGGHYEQF
TRBJ1-4 TRBV15 ATSASQGSNEKLF
TRBJ1-4 TRBV5-6 ASSLGGGAGEKLF
TRBJ2-1 TRBV9 ASSVGPSGRTHNEQF
TRBJ2-5 TRBV11-2 ASSYLSERETQY
TRBJ2-2 TRBV5-5 ASRLEGLAGPNTGELF
TRBJ2-1 TRBV19 ASRPTQGSPREQF